This TCR beta chain was found in a study of T-cell reconstitution after alpha-beta-depleted transplantation in children. Study results and limitations: Most T-cell counts and diversity one year after the transplant came from T cells that were newly produced. It was surviving recipient T cells and thymic progenitors that gave some patients high TCRbeta diversity at day 60.

In this sample, this clonotype turned up a few times. Its specificity is not known. Unique molecular identifiers were incorporated when the TCRbeta library was constructed. TCRdb re-analysed the PCR reads in MiXCR, keeping a single row per CDR3 protein. In the table there are 130,000 or so distinct CDR3 sequences, roughly 9.7% of which are singletons. The CDR3 runs to 15 residues. V lost 3 bases, J lost 3 bases, and 14 bases lay in between. The sample was PBMCs, mostly from graft donor cells, taken 180 days after TCRalphabeta/CD19-depleted stem cell transplant. This rearrangement joins TRBV12-3 or TRBV12-4 to TRBJ1-1, with D possibly TRBD1 on 6 matching bases. The clonotype comes from a girl less than two years old who had a stem cell transplant for combined immunodeficiency, so the T cells may come from the graft donor. The CDR3 spells CASSFTGSGDTEAFF. The CDR3 DNA reads TGTGCCAGCAGTTTTACAGGGAGTGGGGACACTGAAGCTTTCTTT.